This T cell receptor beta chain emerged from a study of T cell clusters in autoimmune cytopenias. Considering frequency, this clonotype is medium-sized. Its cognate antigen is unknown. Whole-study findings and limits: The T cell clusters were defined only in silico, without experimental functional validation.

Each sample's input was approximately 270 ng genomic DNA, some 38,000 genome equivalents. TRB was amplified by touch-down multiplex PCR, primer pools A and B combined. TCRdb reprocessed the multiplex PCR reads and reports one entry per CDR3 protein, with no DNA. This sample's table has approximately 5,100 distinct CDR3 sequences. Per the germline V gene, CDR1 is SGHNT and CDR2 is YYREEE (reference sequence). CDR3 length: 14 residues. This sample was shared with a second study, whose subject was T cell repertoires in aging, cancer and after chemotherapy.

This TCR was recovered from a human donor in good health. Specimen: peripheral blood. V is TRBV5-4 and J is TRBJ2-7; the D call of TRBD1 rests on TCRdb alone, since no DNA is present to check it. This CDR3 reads CASSLGDSPYEQYF.